The T cell receptor (beta chain) under discussion was sequenced for a study of T cell changes during pregnancy in multiple sclerosis. Here immunoSEQ multiplex PCR was the method, and the copy in TCRdb shows in-frame clones only, minus some. The data hold tens of thousands of clones, with roughly nine tenths observed a single time. The CDR3 has 14 residues. Germline loops: CDR1 SGHTA, CDR2 FQGNSA. Trimming removed 6 bases from V and 5 bases from J; junction bases left unmatched: 4. This clone was counted once. Sequencing used CD4+ T cells from peripheral blood mononuclear cells, obtained in the third trimester of pregnancy. This chain links TRBV7-2 with TRBJ2-5; 12 bases line up with TRBD2. This TCR was recovered from a female donor with multiple sclerosis, enrolled in a pregnancy study. This CDR3 reads CASRTSGGLETQYF. CDR3 DNA: TGTGCCAGCAGGACTAGCGGGGGATTGGAGACCCAGTACTTC.